This entry concerns a single T cell receptor (beta chain). PCR amplification relied on 60 Vbeta primers (plus 13 Jbeta primers). Libraries were prepared by immunoSEQ multiplex PCR; TCRdb keeps only in-frame clonotypes and omits some of them. The sample consists of fewer than 5,500 clones, more than 65% of them appearing once. This CDR3 region has 16 residues. After removal of 5 bases from V and 3 bases from J, the junction contained 10 bases not matched to a gene. Per the germline V gene, CDR1 is SGHVS and CDR2 is FQNEAQ. The data originate from a study of cytomegalovirus exposure and HLA in healthy donors.

The genes are TRBV7-8 and TRBJ1-5; TRBD1 aligns across 7 bases. The sample taken for sequencing was PBMCs. This clonotype was obtained from a woman aged 40-49 years in good health and CMV-seropositive. The CDR3, as DNA: TGTGCCAGCAGCCCTTTAGGAGGGGGCAACAATCAGCCCCAGCATTTT. Encoded protein: CASSPLGGGNNQPQHF.